This T cell receptor beta chain was retrieved from a study of cytomegalovirus exposure and HLA in healthy donors. Study in general: Membership in the Caucasian-associated ancestry cluster was found for around four fifths of roughly 400 genotyped donors.

The PCR ran on 60 Vbeta and 13 Jbeta primers. Only in-frame clones appear in the TCRdb table, and some are missing; sequencing was by immunoSEQ multiplex PCR. The repertoire includes 80,000 to 100,000 clones, roughly 78% of them detected once, and 6% to 9.5% sits in the top ten. Note on this clone: What it binds is unknown.

Study observations and caveats: The Asian-associated ancestry cluster reportedly had fewer N-insertions than the approximately 690-donor mean in a later analysis.

Everyone who donated was a healthy bone marrow donor. CDR3 length equals 15 residues. V dropped 3 bases and J dropped 6 bases, with 15 bases sitting between them. Germline V gene lookup returns CDR1 MGHRA and CDR2 YSYEKL. The rearrangement links TRBV4-1 to TRBJ2-4, with D unclear. This receptor was taken from a young man in good health and CMV-seronegative. Material: PBMCs. The CDR3 DNA reads TGCGCCAGCAGCCAGGGCAGGTGGGTTGGAAACATTCAGTACTTC. It codes for CASSQGRWVGNIQYF.